This TCR beta chain was recorded in a study of metastatic and nonmetastatic thyroid tumors. Overall study context: Malignant and benign thyroid patients had repertoires compared in peripheral blood and tumor or nodule tissue. Broader study findings: A significant increase in TCR beta diversity was reportedly seen in malignant thyroid tumors relative to benign nodules, in blood and tumor.

Notes on this clone: The antigen remains unidentified.

The authors' processing: Differences in CDR3 between clinicopathological groups were drawn on to build a classifier intended to discriminate distant-metastatic papillary thyroid cancer patients. Via MiXCR, TCRdb re-called the PCR reads. These V and J calls rely on TCRdb rather than the paper's analysis. The sample holds 7,700 or so clones, around a third seen once. All patients were untreated before thyroid surgery. Germline V CDR1 and CDR2: MNHEY, SMNVEV (reference sequence). V dropped 1 base and J dropped 1; count of bases not matched to a gene: 3. The CDR3 runs 16 residues. Specimen: tumor tissue. The chain combines TRBV27 with TRBJ2-2; TRBD2 agrees at 7 bases. This receptor was obtained from a female donor with papillary thyroid cancer or a benign thyroid nodule (not recorded which). Some clones in this sample may be carry-over from other donors' samples. The chain's CDR3 is CASSLLSGVNTGELFF. CDR3 coding DNA: TGTGCCAGCAGTTTATTGAGCGGGGTGAACACCGGGGAGCTGTTTTTT.